One TCR beta chain is described in this entry. Its specificity is not known. These data come from a study of shared clonotypes between healthy human individuals. About the research overall: Each donor's CD8 memory used one plate, CD8 naive two, each CD4 subset three. Notes on the study in general: Memory subsets generally showed lower estimated richness than naive subsets.

This CDR3 has 15 residues. Unmatched junction bases numbered 6, after V lost 3 bases and J lost 2 bases. Germline V gene sequence: CDR1 SEHNR, CDR2 FQNEAQ (reference sequence). CD45RO negativity and positive selection for CCR7 defined naive CD8 cells, a population that excluded terminally differentiated effector memory CD45RA+ cells. Replicate PCRs run on sorted subsets employed 200 ng DNA, approximately 30,000 T cell genomes. Repertoires were generated with immunoSEQ multiplex PCR, while TCRdb's copy carries only in-frame clones and drops some. The data contain around 2,100,000 clones, less than 95% of them seen just once; the ten biggest clones take up 1.2%.

The source of this sequence is a man younger than 30 in good health. The rearrangement joins TRBV7-9 to TRBJ2-5, with TRBD1 identical over 7 bases. The sequenced material came from naive CD8+ T cells sorted from blood. CDR3 bases: TGTGCCAGCAGCTTGGTACAGGGGATACAAGAGACCCAGTACTTC. It is translated as CASSLVQGIQETQYF.